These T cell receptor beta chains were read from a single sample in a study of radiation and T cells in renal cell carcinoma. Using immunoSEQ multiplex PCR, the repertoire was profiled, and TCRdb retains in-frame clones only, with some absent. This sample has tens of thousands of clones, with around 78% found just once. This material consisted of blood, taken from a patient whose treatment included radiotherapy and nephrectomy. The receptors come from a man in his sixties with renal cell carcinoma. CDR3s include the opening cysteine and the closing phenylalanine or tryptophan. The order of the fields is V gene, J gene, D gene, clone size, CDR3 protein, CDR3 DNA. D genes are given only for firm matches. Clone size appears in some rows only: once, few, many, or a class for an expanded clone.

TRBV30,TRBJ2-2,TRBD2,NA,CAWSGTSGRLTGELFF,TGTGCCTGGAGCGGGACTAGCGGGAGGCTAACCGGGGAGCTGTTTTTT
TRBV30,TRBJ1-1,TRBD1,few,CAWENRGGYTEAFF,TGTGCCTGGGAAAACAGGGGGGGCTACACTGAAGCTTTCTTT
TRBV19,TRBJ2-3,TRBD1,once,CASSIEARGSTDTQYF,TGTGCCAGTAGTATCGAAGCCAGGGGGAGCACAGATACGCAGTATTTT
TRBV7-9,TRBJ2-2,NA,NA,CASSFSDRKTGELFF,TGTGCCAGCAGCTTCAGTGACAGAAAAACCGGGGAGCTGTTTTTT
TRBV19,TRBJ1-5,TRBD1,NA,CASSLQGQGSNQPQHF,TGTGCCAGTAGTCTCCAGGGACAGGGGAGCAATCAGCCCCAGCATTTT
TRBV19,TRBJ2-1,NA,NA,CASSTIGVEVADSYNEQFF,TGTGCCAGTAGTACAATAGGCGTTGAGGTAGCGGACTCCTACAATGAGCAGTTCTTC
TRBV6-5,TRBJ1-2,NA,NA,CASSYQMASSEGYTF,TGTGCCAGCAGTTACCAAATGGCCTCCTCGGAGGGCTACACCTTC
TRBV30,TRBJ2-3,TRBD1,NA,CAWSPPRTGEKRDTQYF,TGTGCCTGGAGTCCTCCAAGGACAGGTGAAAAGCGGGATACGCAGTATTTT
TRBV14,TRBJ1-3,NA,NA,CASSRDRVGSGNTIYF,TGTGCCAGCAGCCGTGATAGGGTCGGCTCTGGAAACACCATATATTTT
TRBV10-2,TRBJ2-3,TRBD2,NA,CASSEVSLSSGVSTDTQYF,TGCGCCAGCAGTGAGGTCTCGCTCTCTAGCGGGGTGAGCACAGATACGCAGTATTTT
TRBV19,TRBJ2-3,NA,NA,CASSKGTSTDTQYF,TGTGCCAGTAGTAAGGGGACGAGCACAGATACGCAGTATTTT
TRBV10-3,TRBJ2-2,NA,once,CAITREAGTGELFF,TGTGCCATCACCAGGGAGGCGGGCACCGGGGAGCTGTTTTTT
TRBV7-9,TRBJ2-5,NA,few,CASSLGLRKTQYF,TGTGCCAGCAGCTTAGGGCTCAGGAAGACCCAGTACTTC
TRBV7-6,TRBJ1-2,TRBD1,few,CASSLETGGGYTF,TGTGCCAGCAGCTTAGAAACAGGGGGTGGCTACACCTTC
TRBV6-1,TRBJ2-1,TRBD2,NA,CASSREERESQFF,TGTGCCAGCAGTCGAGAGGAGCGGGAGTCCCAGTTCTTC
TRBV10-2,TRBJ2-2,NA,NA,CASSEGTQNTGELFF,TGCGCCAGCAGTGAAGGGACCCAGAACACCGGGGAGCTGTTTTTT
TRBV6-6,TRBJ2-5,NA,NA,CASTFRQFQETQYF,TGTGCCAGCACATTCCGACAGTTCCAGGAGACCCAGTACTTC
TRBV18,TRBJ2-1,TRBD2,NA,CASSPGTSEQFF,TGTGCCAGCTCACCAGGGACTAGCGAACAGTTCTTC
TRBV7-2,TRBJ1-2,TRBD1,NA,CASSRGTGVYGYTF,TGTGCCAGCAGTCGAGGGACAGGGGTCTATGGCTACACCTTC
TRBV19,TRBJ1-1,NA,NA,CASSWVNTEAFF,TGTGCCAGTAGTTGGGTGAACACTGAAGCTTTCTTT
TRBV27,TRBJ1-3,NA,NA,CASRTSDTIYF,TGTGCCAGCAGAACCTCGGACACCATATATTTT
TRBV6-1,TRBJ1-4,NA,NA,CASSSPGGRNEKLFF,TGTGCCAGCAGCTCCCCTGGGGGACGTAACGAAAAACTGTTTTTT
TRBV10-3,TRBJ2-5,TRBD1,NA,CAISEDVDRETQYF,TGTGCCATCAGCGAGGATGTGGACAGGGAGACCCAGTACTTC
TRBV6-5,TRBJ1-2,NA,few,CAVGGYTF,TGTGCCGTTGGAGGCTACACCTTC
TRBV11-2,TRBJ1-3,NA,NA,CASSLGGAGGNTIYF,TGTGCCAGCAGCTTAGGAGGGGCCGGTGGAAACACCATATATTTT
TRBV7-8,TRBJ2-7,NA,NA,CASSLDRDIYEQYF,TGTGCCAGCAGCTTAGACAGGGACATCTACGAGCAGTACTTC
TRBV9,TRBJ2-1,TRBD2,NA,CASSVVSGGFSYNEQFF,TGTGCCAGCAGCGTAGTTAGCGGGGGGTTCTCCTACAATGAGCAGTTCTTC
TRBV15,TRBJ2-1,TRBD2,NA,CATSRDGASGGLYNEQFF,TGTGCCACCAGCAGAGATGGGGCTAGCGGGGGACTCTACAATGAGCAGTTCTTC
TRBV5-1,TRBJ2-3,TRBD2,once,CASSAGTSGTDTQYF,TGCGCCAGCAGCGCCGGGACTAGCGGCACAGATACGCAGTATTTT
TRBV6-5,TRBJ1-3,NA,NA,CASSPGPLGYDTIYF,TGTGCCAGCAGTCCTGGACCCCTTGGGTATGACACCATATATTTT
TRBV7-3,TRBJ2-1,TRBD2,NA,CASSLGVSAGGVNEQFF,TGTGCCAGCAGCTTAGGGGTTTCAGCGGGAGGGGTCAATGAGCAGTTCTTC
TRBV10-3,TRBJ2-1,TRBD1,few,CAIRGTEGNEQFF,TGTGCCATCAGGGGGACAGAGGGGAATGAGCAGTTCTTC
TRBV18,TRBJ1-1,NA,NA,CASSPPTAPMNTEAFF,TGTGCCAGCTCACCACCGACAGCACCTATGAACACTGAAGCTTTCTTT
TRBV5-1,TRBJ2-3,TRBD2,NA,CASSDSGTSATDTQYF,TGCGCCAGCAGCGATTCCGGGACTAGCGCCACAGATACGCAGTATTTT
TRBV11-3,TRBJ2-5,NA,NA,CASSLDSGTYQYF,TGTGCCAGCAGCTTAGATTCTGGAACATACCAGTACTTC
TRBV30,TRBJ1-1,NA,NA,CAWSTGLMNTEAFF,TGTGCCTGGAGTACAGGGCTAATGAACACTGAAGCTTTCTTT
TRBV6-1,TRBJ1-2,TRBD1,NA,CASSELAGGNYGYTF,TGTGCCAGCAGTGAATTGGCAGGGGGTAACTATGGCTACACCTTC
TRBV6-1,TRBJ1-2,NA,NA,CASSDRNYGYTF,TGTGCCAGTTCGGACCGTAACTATGGCTACACCTTC
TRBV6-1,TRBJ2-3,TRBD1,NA,CASSEGGSTYTDTQYF,TGTGCCAGCAGCGAAGGGGGCAGTACCTACACAGATACGCAGTATTTT
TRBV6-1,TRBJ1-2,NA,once,CASSGATWDPYGYTF,TGTGCCAGCAGTGGAGCCACTTGGGACCCCTATGGCTACACCTTC
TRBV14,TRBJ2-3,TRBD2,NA,CASSQDGTRGAAGGSDTQYF,TGTGCCAGCAGCCAAGATGGAACCCGCGGGGCGGCGGGGGGATCAGATACGCAGTATTTT
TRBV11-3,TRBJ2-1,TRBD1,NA,CASSLTGVRNEQFF,TGTGCCAGCAGTCTGACAGGGGTTAGGAATGAGCAGTTCTTC
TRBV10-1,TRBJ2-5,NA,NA,CASSETGKETQYF,TGCGCCAGCAGTGAGACCGGAAAAGAGACCCAGTACTTC
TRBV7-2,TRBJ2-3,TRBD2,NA,CASSLIGSGGLDTQYF,TGTGCCAGCAGCTTAATAGGTAGCGGGGGACTAGATACGCAGTATTTT
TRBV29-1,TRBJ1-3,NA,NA,CSVEDLGKPGNTIYF,TGCAGCGTTGAAGATCTCGGAAAACCCGGAAACACCATATATTTT
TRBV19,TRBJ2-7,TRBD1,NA,CASSRGQGVYEQYF,TGTGCCAGTAGTAGGGGACAGGGGGTCTACGAGCAGTACTTC
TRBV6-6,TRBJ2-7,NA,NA,CASVGGRGRQSYEQYF,TGTGCCAGCGTTGGCGGACGGGGGAGGCAATCCTACGAGCAGTACTTC
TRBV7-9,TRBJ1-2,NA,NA,CASSLGGANYGYTF,TGTGCCAGCAGCTTAGGGGGGGCCAACTATGGCTACACCTTC
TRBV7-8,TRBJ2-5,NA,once,CASSSTSFEETQYF,TGTGCCAGCAGCTCGACTAGTTTTGAAGAGACCCAGTACTTC
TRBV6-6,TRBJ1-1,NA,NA,CASSTPWATSNTEAFF,TGTGCCAGCAGTACGCCATGGGCCACCTCGAACACTGAAGCTTTCTTT
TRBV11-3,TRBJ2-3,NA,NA,CASSSPSTGFADTQYF,TGTGCCAGCAGCTCCCCTTCGACAGGATTCGCAGATACGCAGTATTTT
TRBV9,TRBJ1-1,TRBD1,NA,CASSHQTGGSTEAFF,TGTGCCAGCAGTCACCAGACAGGGGGAAGCACTGAAGCTTTCTTT
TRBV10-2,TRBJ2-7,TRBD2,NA,CASSVLAGAYEQYF,TGCGCCAGCAGTGTGTTAGCGGGGGCCTACGAGCAGTACTTC
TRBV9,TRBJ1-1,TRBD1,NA,CASSQGGQGTEAFF,TGTGCCAGCAGCCAAGGGGGACAGGGGACTGAAGCTTTCTTT